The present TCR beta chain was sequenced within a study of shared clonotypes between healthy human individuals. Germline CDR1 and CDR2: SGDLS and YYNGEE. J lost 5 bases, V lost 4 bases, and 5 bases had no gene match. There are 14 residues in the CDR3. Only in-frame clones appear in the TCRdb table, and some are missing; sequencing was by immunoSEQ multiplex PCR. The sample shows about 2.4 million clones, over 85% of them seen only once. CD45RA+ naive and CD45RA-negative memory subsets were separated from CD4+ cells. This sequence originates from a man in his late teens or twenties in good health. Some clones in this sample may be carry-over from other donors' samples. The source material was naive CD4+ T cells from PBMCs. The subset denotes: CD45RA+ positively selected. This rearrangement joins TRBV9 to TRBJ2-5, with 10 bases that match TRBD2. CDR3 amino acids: CASSSLAGAETQYF. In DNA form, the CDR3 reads TGTGCCAGCAGCTCCCTAGCGGGAGCGGAGACCCAGTACTTC.